Following are 18 T cell receptor beta chains from one sample sequenced in a study of shared clonotypes between healthy human individuals. Sequencing used immunoSEQ multiplex PCR; TCRdb keeps in-frame clones, though not all of them. This sample yields about 2.3 million clones, of which more than 85% are seen a single time; around 0.4% belongs to the top ten. The sequencing sample was made of naive CD4+ T cells from PBMCs. The subset here: CD45RA+ positively selected. Receptors originate from a man younger than 35 in good health. Some clones in this sample may be carry-over from other donors' samples.

The chain combines TRBV6-5 with TRBJ1-5, with 9 bases fitting TRBD1. This CDR3 has 15 amino acids. V gave up 5 bases and J gave up 7 bases; unmatched junction bases: 9. In germline, CDR1 is MNHEY, CDR2 SVGAGI. The DNA for the CDR3 is TGTGCCAGCAGTAGAGCACAGGGGGCTGCACAGCCCCAGCATTTT. Translating gives CASSRAQGAAQPQHF.

The gene calls are TRBV9 and TRBJ2-1; TRBD2 matches at 7 bases. The V segment lost 0 bases and the J segment 3 bases; nucleotides outside the gene matches: 6. CDR3 length equals 16 residues. From germline, CDR1 is SGDLS and CDR2 YYNGEE. CDR3 sequence reads: CASSVATSVNYNEQFF. CDR3 DNA sequence: TGTGCCAGCAGCGTAGCTACTAGCGTCAACTACAATGAGCAGTTCTTC.

This clone was found once. Here the CDR3 DNA reads TGTGCCATCCAGGGATCAGGATCGAGGAACACTGAAGCTTTCTTT. Protein product: CAIQGSGSRNTEAFF. V gene TRBV28 combines with J gene TRBJ1-1, with a tentative D call TRBD1 (5 bases). The CDR3 has 15 amino acids. Trimming pared 10 bases from V and 1 base from J, leaving 19 bases between. Germline-derived CDR1 and CDR2 are MDHEN and SYDVKM. The whole variable domain, filled in from reference TRBV28 and TRBJ1-1, reads DVKVTQSSRYLVKRTGEKVFLECVQDMDHENMFWYRQDPGLGLRLIYFSYDVKMKEKGDIPEGYSVSREKKERFSLILESASTNQTSMYLCAIQGSGSRNTEAFFGQGTRLTVV.

V usage is TRBV7-9 and J usage is TRBJ2-3; 7 nucleotides agree with TRBD2. CDR1 and CDR2 (germline): SEHNR, FQNEAQ (reference sequence). The CDR3 extends over 15 amino acids. V gave up 5 bases and J gave up 5 bases; unmatched junction bases: 10. The CDR3 reads CASSPGGSEGDTQYF. The CDR3 region has the DNA TGTGCCAGCAGCCCCGGGGGGTCTGAGGGAGATACGCAGTATTTT. The entire variable domain, with the rest obtained from reference TRBV7-9 and TRBJ2-3, is as follows: DTGVSQNPRHKITKRGQNVTFRCDPISEHNRLYWYRQTLGQGPEFLTYFQNEAQLEKSRLLSDRFSAERPKGSFSTLEIQRTEQGDSAMYLCASSPGGSEGDTQYFGPGTRLTVL.

Written as DNA, the CDR3 is TGTGCCAGCAGCGTCGCAAATACTAGCGGGAGCAATGAGCAGTTCTTC. Protein product: CASSVANTSGSNEQFF. The chain employs TRBV9 and TRBJ2-1, with 11 bases aligning to TRBD2. Per germline, CDR1 SGDLS and CDR2 YYNGEE. The CDR3 contains 16 residues. Trimming cost V 2 bases and J 6 bases; bases outside gene matches: 7.

V usage is TRBV5-4 and J usage is TRBJ2-2, with 7 bases that match TRBD1. J gave up 1 base and V 2 bases, and 5 bases lay outside the gene matches. The length of the CDR3 is 16 residues. Germline CDR1 reads SGHNT; CDR2 reads YYREEE (reference sequence). The CDR3 DNA sequence: TGTGCCAGCAGCTTCCAACAGGGGTGGAACACCGGGGAGCTGTTTTTT. Translation: CASSFQQGWNTGELFF.

About this clone itself: At the DNA level, this CDR3 is encoded by other sequences in the same sample as well. The chain employs TRBV15 and TRBJ2-1; 8 bases align to TRBD2. J lost 5 bases, V lost 5 bases, and 8 bases had no gene match. The germline V gene has CDR1 LNHNV and CDR2 YYDKDF (reference sequence). There are 15 residues in the CDR3. CDR3 in amino acids: CATSRGGLGDNEQFF. CDR3 DNA sequence: TGTGCCACCAGCCGGGGGGGGCTGGGAGACAATGAGCAGTTCTTC.

V is TRBV2 and J is TRBJ1-1; D not resolved. There are 16 residues in the CDR3. V was clipped by 6 bases and J by 3 bases, with 20 bases between them. Looked up from germline, CDR1 is SNHLY and CDR2 is FYNNEI. The CDR3: CASSGRKSLGHTEAFF. CDR3 sequence (DNA): TGTGCCAGCAGCGGACGTAAGTCCCTTGGGCACACTGAAGCTTTCTTT.

The chain is built from TRBV5-6 and TRBJ2-3; D gene ambiguous. The V gene lost 0 bases and the J gene lost 2 bases, with 7 bases spanning the gap. Germline assignment: CDR1 SGHDT and CDR2 YYEEEE. The CDR3 is made up of 14 amino acids. The CDR3 nucleotides are TGTGCCAGCAGCTTGGACACTTCCACAGATACGCAGTATTTT. Its protein is CASSLDTSTDTQYF.

This chain links TRBV5-5 with TRBJ2-2; D is unresolved. V was pared by 4 bases and J by 9 bases, with 13 bases between. Germline V gene lookup returns CDR1 SGHKS and CDR2 YYEKEE (reference sequence). The CDR3 covers 13 residues. For the CDR3, the DNA is TGTGCCAGCAGCCTCCCCCTGGGAAGGGAGCTGTTTTTT. Translation gives CASSLPLGRELFF.

The V gene is TRBV19, the J gene TRBJ2-3; 8 positions agree with TRBD2. V dropped 4 bases and J dropped 0; count of bases not matched to a gene: 3. The germline CDR1 and CDR2 sequences are LNHDA and SQIVND (reference sequence). CDR3 size: 15 residues. CDR3: CASSKRESSTDTQYF. The CDR3 coding sequence is TGTGCCAGTAGTAAGCGGGAGAGCAGCACAGATACGCAGTATTTT. Based on the CDR3 plus reference TRBV19 and TRBJ2-3, the full variable domain is DGGITQSPKYLFRKEGQNVTLSCEQNLNHDAMYWYRQDPGQGLRLIYYSQIVNDFQKGDIAEGYSVSREKKESFPLTVTSAQKNPTAFYLCASSKRESSTDTQYFGPGTRLTVL.

The rearrangement joins TRBV5-1 to TRBJ2-3; D is tentatively TRBD1 or TRBD2 (7 bases each). Germline lookup yields CDR1 SGHRS and CDR2 YFSETQ. There are 14 residues in the CDR3. V lost 4 bases, J lost 5 bases, and 14 bases lay in between. CDR3 nucleotides: TGCGCCAGCAGCGAACAGGGGAGGGAAGATACGCAGTATTTT. It codes for CASSEQGREDTQYF. The full variable domain, completed using reference TRBV5-1 and TRBJ2-3, is KAGVTQTPRYLIKTRGQQVTLSCSPISGHRSVSWYQQTPGQGLQFLFEYFSETQRNKGNFPGRFSGRQFSNSRSEMNVSTLELGDSALYLCASSEQGREDTQYFGPGTRLTVL.

The V gene is TRBV7-2, the J gene TRBJ1-4; no clear D. The CDR3 is 14 residues long. The germline V gene has CDR1 SGHTA and CDR2 FQGNSA. Trimming cost V 5 bases and J 8 bases, with 15 bases left between them. CDR3 sequence reads: CASSPARTGEKLFF. The CDR3 DNA reads TGTGCCAGCAGCCCGGCCAGAACTGGGGAAAAACTGTTTTTT.

The chain combines TRBV6-1 with TRBJ2-1, with 8 bases matching TRBD2. Germline CDR1 MNHNS, CDR2 SASEGT. This CDR3 comprises 12 residues. Unmatched junction bases numbered 7, after V lost 6 bases and J lost 12 bases. CDR3 sequence reads: CASSESGLAQFF. The CDR3 bases are TGTGCCAGCAGCGAATCAGGACTAGCGCAGTTCTTC.

J is TRBJ1-3 and V is TRBV18; D unclear. Germline V gene data show CDR1 as KGHSH and CDR2 as LQKENI. Trimming pared 8 bases from V and 2 bases from J, leaving 13 bases between. The CDR3 length is 14 residues. In DNA form, the CDR3 reads TGTGCCAGCCACGAGGTCAGAACTGGAAACACCATATATTTT. Its translation: CASHEVRTGNTIYF. The full variable domain, in which reference TRBV18 and TRBJ1-3 provide the parts outside the CDR3, is NAGVMQNPRHLVRRRGQEARLRCSPMKGHSHVYWYRQLPEEGLKFMVYLQKENIIDESGMPKERFSAEFPKEGPSILRIQQVVRGDSAAYFCASHEVRTGNTIYFGEGSWLTVV.

The rearrangement links TRBV15 to TRBJ1-5, with TRBD1 matching over 8 bases. V was pared by 8 bases and J by 1 base, with 7 bases of the junction left unmatched. In germline, CDR1 is LNHNV, CDR2 YYDKDF (reference sequence). This CDR3 region has 15 residues. In nucleotides, the CDR3 is TGTGCCACCCAGGGGGCAGGACTCAGCAATCAGCCCCAGCATTTT. Amino acid sequence: CATQGAGLSNQPQHF.

Comment on this clone: Additional DNA sequences in this sample encode the identical CDR3. This sequence joins TRBV27 and TRBJ2-7; 10 bases map to TRBD2. The J segment lost 2 bases and the V segment lost 5 bases, leaving 6 bases of the junction unmatched. The CDR3 has 15 amino acids. Germline V gene data show CDR1 as MNHEY and CDR2 as SMNVEV (reference sequence). This CDR3 is CASSPRLAGPYEQYF. Here the CDR3 DNA reads TGTGCCAGCAGTCCGAGACTAGCGGGTCCCTACGAGCAGTACTTC.

V is TRBV6-1 and J is TRBJ2-1; 7 nucleotides align to TRBD1. CDR1 and CDR2 from the germline V gene are MNHNS and SASEGT. The CDR3 has 13 residues. Trimming at V came to 6 bases and at J to 7 bases, leaving 6 bases not matched to a gene. CDR3 coding DNA: TGTGCCAGCAGGGAATACAGGGGTAATGAGCAGTTCTTC. It specifies CASREYRGNEQFF.